Listed below are T cell receptor beta chains from one sample, sequenced in a study of T cell changes during pregnancy in multiple sclerosis. Method: immunoSEQ multiplex PCR; TCRdb's copy keeps in-frame clones and lacks some. This sample yields about 17,000 clones, of which over 75% are seen a single time; around 9.9% belongs to the top ten. Specimen: CD8+ T cells from peripheral blood mononuclear cells, collected after pregnancy. Receptor source: a female donor with multiple sclerosis, enrolled in a pregnancy study. Each CDR3 is given with its conserved first and last residue. Fields, in order: V gene, J gene, D gene, clone size, CDR3 DNA, CDR3 protein. The D gene is left open where the match is weak. The size of a clone is reported for some rows only, either as once, few or many, or as a class for expanded clones.

>TRBV30|TRBJ2-3|TRBD2|NA
TGTGCCTGGAGTGGTGGAGCGGGGGGGTTCGATACGCAGTATTTT
CAWSGGAGGFDTQYF
>TRBV28|TRBJ1-2|TRBD1|NA
TGTGCCAGCAGCCTGACAGGGATTGACTATGGCTACACCTTC
CASSLTGIDYGYTF
>TRBV4-3|TRBJ1-1|TRBD1|medium-sized
TGCGCCAGCAGCCAAGAGGAGGACAGGGAGGCTGAAGCTTTCTTT
CASSQEEDREAEAFF
>TRBV4-1|TRBJ2-7|NA|medium-sized
TGCGCCAGCAGCCCCAACATAGGAGGGGAGTTCAACGAGCAGTACTTC
CASSPNIGGEFNEQYF
>TRBV13|TRBJ2-7|NA|NA
TGTGCCAGCAGCTTGGGTGGGACTGGTCCCTACGAGCAGTACTTC
CASSLGGTGPYEQYF
>TRBV7-3|TRBJ2-2|TRBD1|few
TGTGCCAGCAGCTTAATACATAGTGACAGGGGTCCCGGGGAGCTGTTTTTT
CASSLIHSDRGPGELFF
>TRBV29-1|TRBJ2-7|TRBD1|NA
TGCAGCGTTGAAGATGAGTCCGGGACAGGGGGATACGAGCAGTACTTC
CSVEDESGTGGYEQYF
>TRBV27|TRBJ2-1|TRBD2|NA
TGTGCCAGCAGTTGGACTAGCGGGGGAACCGATGAGCAGTTCTTC
CASSWTSGGTDEQFF
>TRBV19|TRBJ2-5|TRBD2|NA
TGTGCCAGTAGTATGCGGACTAGCGGGAGCCAAGAGACCCAGTACTTC
CASSMRTSGSQETQYF
>TRBV7-9|TRBJ1-1|NA|NA
TGTGCCAGCAGCTTTCCACTTAACACTGAAGCTTTCTTT
CASSFPLNTEAFF
>TRBV7-9|TRBJ1-5|NA|NA
TGTGCCAGCAGCTTAGCGGGGGGTCAGCCCCAGCATTTT
CASSLAGGQPQHF
>TRBV27|TRBJ1-2|NA|NA
TGTGCCAGCAGTTCCCTAAAAACCGGGAGCCACTATGGCTACACCTTC
CASSSLKTGSHYGYTF
>TRBV5-6|TRBJ2-1|TRBD1|NA
TGTGCCAGCAGCTCGACCGGGACAGTTTACAATGAGCAGTTCTTC
CASSSTGTVYNEQFF
>TRBV7-9|TRBJ1-2|NA|NA
TGTGCCAGCAGCTTCCAGGCATCCACTAACTATGGCTACACCTTC
CASSFQASTNYGYTF
>TRBV7-9|TRBJ2-7|TRBD1|NA
TGTGCCAGCAGCCCGAGGGACAGTTCCTACGAGCAGTACTTC
CASSPRDSSYEQYF
>TRBV9|TRBJ2-6|TRBD1|medium-sized
TGTGCCAGCAGCCCCGGGACAGGGGGGCTCTCTGGGGCCAACGTCCTGACTTTC
CASSPGTGGLSGANVLTF
>TRBV28|TRBJ2-3|NA|NA
TGTGCCAGCAGTTTTCCCGACCCCTTGGAGGCAGATACGCAGTATTTT
CASSFPDPLEADTQYF
>TRBV7-9|TRBJ1-2|TRBD1|NA
TGTGCCAGCAGCTTAATGACAGGGGGTACTTTTGATGGCTACACCTTC
CASSLMTGGTFDGYTF
>TRBV10-3|TRBJ2-3|NA|NA
TGTGCCATCAGAAGCAGGGAGGAGGATACGCAGTATTTT
CAIRSREEDTQYF
>TRBV5-6|TRBJ2-7|NA|once
TGTGCCAGCAGCTTGGCCGCGGACTCCTACGAGCAGTACTTC
CASSLAADSYEQYF
>TRBV5-1|TRBJ2-7|TRBD1|once
TGCGCCAGCAGCGGGGACGGCGCAGGGGGCTTTTACGAGCAGTACTTC
CASSGDGAGGFYEQYF
>TRBV23-1|TRBJ1-1|NA|NA
TGCGCCAGCAGTCCAGCCGGGGCGGGGAGGGACACTGAAGCTTTCTTT
CASSPAGAGRDTEAFF
>TRBV4-1|TRBJ2-1|NA|few
TGCGCCAGCAGCCAAGAACTAGGCGGAGTTAGCAATGAGCAGTTCTTC
CASSQELGGVSNEQFF
>TRBV6-9|TRBJ2-5|NA|NA
TGTGCCAGCAGCCCTACATACCGCGACAGCGACGAGAGAGAGACCCAGTACTTC
CASSPTYRDSDERETQYF
>TRBV18|TRBJ2-1|NA|NA
TGTGCCAGCTCACCACCGCGGGGTAACATGGGGCACAATGAGCAGTTCTTC
CASSPPRGNMGHNEQFF
>TRBV6-4|TRBJ2-2|TRBD1|NA
TGTGCCAGCAGTCCTGGGACAGTGAACACCGGGGAGCTGTTTTTT
CASSPGTVNTGELFF
>TRBV7-3|TRBJ2-1|NA|few
TGTGCCAGCAGCTTAACAGGGGGAAATGAGCAGTTCTTC
CASSLTGGNEQFF
>TRBV4-3|TRBJ2-5|TRBD2|NA
TGCGCCAGCAGCCAAGTTGGGGGGGAAGAGACCCAGTACTTC
CASSQVGGEETQYF
>TRBV12-5|TRBJ2-1|NA|NA
TGTGCTAGTGGACCAGACTGGGATGAGCAGTTCTTC
CASGPDWDEQFF